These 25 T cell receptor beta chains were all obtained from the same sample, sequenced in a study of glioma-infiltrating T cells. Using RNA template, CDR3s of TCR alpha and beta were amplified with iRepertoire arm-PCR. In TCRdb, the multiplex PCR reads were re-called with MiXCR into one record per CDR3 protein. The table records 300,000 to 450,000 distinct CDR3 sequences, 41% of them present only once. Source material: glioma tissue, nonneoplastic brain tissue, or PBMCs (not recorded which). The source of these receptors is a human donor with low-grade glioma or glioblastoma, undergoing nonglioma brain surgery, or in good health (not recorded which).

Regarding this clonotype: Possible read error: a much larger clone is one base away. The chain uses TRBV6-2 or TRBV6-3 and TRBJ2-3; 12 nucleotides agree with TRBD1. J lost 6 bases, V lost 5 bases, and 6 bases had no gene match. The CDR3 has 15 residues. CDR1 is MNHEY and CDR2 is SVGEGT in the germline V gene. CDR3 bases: TGTGCCAGCAGTGTCCGGGACAGGGGGCTTGATACGCAGTATTTT. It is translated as CASSVRDRGLDTQYF.

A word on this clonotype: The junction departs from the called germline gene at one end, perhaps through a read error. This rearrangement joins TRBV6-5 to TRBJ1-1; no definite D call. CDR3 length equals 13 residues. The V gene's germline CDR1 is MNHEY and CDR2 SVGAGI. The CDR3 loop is CASSLDVGAEVFF. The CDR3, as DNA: TGTGCCAGCAGTCTAGATGTTGGCGCTGAAGTTTTCTTT.

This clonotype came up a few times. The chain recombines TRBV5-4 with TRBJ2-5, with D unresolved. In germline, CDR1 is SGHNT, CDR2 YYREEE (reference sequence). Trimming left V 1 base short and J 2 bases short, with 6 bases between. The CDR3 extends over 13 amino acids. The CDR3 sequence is CASSLTSQETQYF. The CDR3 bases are TGTGCCAGCAGCTTGACTTCACAAGAGACCCAGTACTTC.

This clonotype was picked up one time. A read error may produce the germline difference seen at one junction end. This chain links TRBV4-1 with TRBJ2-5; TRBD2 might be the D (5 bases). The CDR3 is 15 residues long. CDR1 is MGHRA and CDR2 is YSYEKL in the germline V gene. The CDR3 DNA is TGCGCCAGCAGCCAAGCCGGTTCTAGCCTCGAGAACCAGTACTTC. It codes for CASSQAGSSLENQYF.

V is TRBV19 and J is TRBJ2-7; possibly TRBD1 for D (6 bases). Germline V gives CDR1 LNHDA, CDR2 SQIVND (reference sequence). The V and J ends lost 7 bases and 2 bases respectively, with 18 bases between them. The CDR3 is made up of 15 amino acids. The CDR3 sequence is CASNPSDRPTYEQYF. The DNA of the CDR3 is TGTGCCAGTAACCCCTCGGACAGACCAACCTACGAGCAGTACTTC.

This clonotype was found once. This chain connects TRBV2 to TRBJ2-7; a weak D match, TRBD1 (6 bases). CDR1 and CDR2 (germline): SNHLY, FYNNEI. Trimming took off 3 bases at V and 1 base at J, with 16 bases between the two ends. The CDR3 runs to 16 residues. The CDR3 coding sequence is TGTGCCAGCAGTGACCTAGATTATACAGGGTCCTACGAGCAGTACTTC. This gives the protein CASSDLDYTGSYEQYF.

The CDR3 protein is CASSASGARNNEQFF. CDR3 DNA sequence: TGTGCCAGCAGTGCCAGCGGAGCCCGTAACAATGAGCAGTTCTTC. The J gene is TRBJ2-1, the V gene TRBV12-3 or TRBV12-4, with a possible D match to TRBD2 (5 bases). The CDR3 spans 15 residues. The V and J ends lost 5 bases and 5 bases respectively, with 16 bases between them.

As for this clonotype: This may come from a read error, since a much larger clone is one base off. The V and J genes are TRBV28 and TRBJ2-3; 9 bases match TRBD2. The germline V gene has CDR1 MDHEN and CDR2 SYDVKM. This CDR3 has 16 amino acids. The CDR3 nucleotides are TGTGCCGGCAGTTTTCTGCGGGAGGGCTCTATCTCTACGCAGTATTTT. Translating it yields CAGSFLREGSISTQYF.

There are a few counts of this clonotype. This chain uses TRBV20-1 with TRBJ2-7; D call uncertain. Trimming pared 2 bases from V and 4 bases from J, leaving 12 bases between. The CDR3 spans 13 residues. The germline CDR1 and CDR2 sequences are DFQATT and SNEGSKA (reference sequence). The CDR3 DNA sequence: TGCAGTGCTAGAAGCTGGGTCGGTTACGAGCAGTACTTC. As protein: CSARSWVGYEQYF.

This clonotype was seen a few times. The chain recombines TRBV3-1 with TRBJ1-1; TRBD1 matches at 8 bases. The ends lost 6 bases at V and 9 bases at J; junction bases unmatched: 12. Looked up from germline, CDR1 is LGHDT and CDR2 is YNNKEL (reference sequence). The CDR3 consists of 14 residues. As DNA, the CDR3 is TGTGCCAGCAGTCGGAGACCAAACAGGGGGAAAGCTTTCTTT. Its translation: CASSRRPNRGKAFF.

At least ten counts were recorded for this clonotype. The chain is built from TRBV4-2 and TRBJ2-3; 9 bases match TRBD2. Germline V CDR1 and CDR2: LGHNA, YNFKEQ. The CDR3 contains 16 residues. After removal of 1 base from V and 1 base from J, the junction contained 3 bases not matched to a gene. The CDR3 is CASSQVVAGGTDTQYF. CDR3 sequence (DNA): TGTGCCAGCAGCCAAGTTGTAGCGGGAGGCACAGATACGCAGTATTTT.

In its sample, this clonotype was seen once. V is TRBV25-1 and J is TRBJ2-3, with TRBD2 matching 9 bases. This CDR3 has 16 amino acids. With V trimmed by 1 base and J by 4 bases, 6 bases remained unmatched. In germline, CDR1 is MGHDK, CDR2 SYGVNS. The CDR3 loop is CASSEWEREAADTQYF. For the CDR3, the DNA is TGTGCCAGCAGTGAATGGGAGCGGGAGGCCGCAGATACGCAGTATTTT.

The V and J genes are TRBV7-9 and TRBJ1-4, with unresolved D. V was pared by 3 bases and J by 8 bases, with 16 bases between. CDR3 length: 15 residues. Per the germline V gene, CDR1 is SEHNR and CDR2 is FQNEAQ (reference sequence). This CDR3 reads CASSFGKGRMEKLFF. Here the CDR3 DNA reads TGTGCCAGCAGCTTTGGAAAGGGTCGCATGGAAAAACTGTTTTTT.

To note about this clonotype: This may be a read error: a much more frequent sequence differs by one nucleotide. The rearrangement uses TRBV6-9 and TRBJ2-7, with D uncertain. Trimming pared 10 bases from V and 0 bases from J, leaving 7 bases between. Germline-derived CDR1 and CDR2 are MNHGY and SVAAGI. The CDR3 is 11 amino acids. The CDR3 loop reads CAIGFSYEQYF. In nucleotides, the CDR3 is TGTGCCATTGGTTTCTCCTACGAGCAGTACTTC.

The CDR3 DNA reads TGCAGCGTATTGGGACAGGGTACCTACGAGCAGTACTTC. It yields the protein CSVLGQGTYEQYF. The chain employs TRBV29-1 and TRBJ2-7, with 9 bases aligning to TRBD1. Germline V gene sequence: CDR1 SQVTM, CDR2 ANQGSEA. The CDR3 has 13 amino acids. V lost 6 bases to trimming and J lost 2 bases; unmatched junction nucleotides: 5.

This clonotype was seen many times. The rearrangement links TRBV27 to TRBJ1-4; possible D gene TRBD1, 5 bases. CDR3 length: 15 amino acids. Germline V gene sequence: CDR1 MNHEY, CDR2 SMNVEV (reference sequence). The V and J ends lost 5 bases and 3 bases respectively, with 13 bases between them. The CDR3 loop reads CASSPRQIPNEKLFF. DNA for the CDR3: TGTGCCAGCAGTCCTCGACAGATACCTAATGAAAAACTGTTTTTT.

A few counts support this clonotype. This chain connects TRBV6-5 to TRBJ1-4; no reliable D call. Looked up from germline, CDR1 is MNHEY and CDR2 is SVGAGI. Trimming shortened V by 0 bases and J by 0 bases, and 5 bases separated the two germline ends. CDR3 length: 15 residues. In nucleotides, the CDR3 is TGTGCCAGCAGTTACTCCGGGTCAACTAATGAAAAACTGTTTTTT. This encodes CASSYSGSTNEKLFF.

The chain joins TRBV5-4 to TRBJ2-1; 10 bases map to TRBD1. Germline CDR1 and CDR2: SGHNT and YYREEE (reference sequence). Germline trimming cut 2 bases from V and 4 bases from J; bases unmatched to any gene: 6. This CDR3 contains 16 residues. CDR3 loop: CASSLAGTGVYNEQFF. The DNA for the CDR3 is TGTGCCAGCAGCTTAGCGGGGACAGGGGTATACAATGAGCAGTTCTTC.

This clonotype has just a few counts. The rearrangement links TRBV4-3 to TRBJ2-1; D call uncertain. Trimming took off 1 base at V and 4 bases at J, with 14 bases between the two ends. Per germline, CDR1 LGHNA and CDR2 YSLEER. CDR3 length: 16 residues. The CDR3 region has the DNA TGCGCCAGCAGCCAAGGCAGCCCCCTGGGATACAATGAGCAGTTCTTC. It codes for CASSQGSPLGYNEQFF.

The CDR3 loop reads CASSPSTGDQPQHF. CDR3 coding DNA: TGTGCCAGCAGCCCATCGACAGGGGACCAGCCCCAGCATTTT. The genes are TRBV4-2 and TRBJ1-5; 8 nucleotides align to TRBD1. The germline V gene encodes CDR1 LGHNA and CDR2 YNFKEQ. V lost 4 bases and J lost 7; bases outside the gene matches: 6. The CDR3 spans 14 residues.

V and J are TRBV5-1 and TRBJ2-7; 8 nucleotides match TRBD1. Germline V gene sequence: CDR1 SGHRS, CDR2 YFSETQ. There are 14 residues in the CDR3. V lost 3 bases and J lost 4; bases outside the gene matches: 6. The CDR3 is CASSYGDRGYEQYF. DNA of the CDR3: TGCGCCAGCAGCTACGGAGACAGGGGTTACGAGCAGTACTTC.

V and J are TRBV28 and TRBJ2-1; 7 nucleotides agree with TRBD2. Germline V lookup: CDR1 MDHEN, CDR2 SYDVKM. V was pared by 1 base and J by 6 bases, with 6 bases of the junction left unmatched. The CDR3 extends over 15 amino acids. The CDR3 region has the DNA TGTGCCAGCAGTTTATTAGCGGGCAGGATCAATGAGCAGTTCTTC. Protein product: CASSLLAGRINEQFF.

Here the CDR3 reads CSPRLGPPGYGYTF. In nucleotides, the CDR3 is TGCAGCCCCCGTTTAGGACCTCCTGGCTATGGCTACACCTTC. The chain uses TRBV29-1 and TRBJ1-2; no reliable D call. The V end was cut by 8 bases, the J end by 4 bases, with 20 bases between. Germline V lookup: CDR1 SQVTM, CDR2 ANQGSEA. The CDR3 has 14 residues.

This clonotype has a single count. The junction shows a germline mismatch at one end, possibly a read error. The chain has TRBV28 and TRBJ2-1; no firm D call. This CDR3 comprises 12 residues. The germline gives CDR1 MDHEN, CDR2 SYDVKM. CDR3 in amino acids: CTSSSIPNEQFF. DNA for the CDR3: TGTACCAGCAGTTCCATCCCCAATGAGCAGTTCTTC.

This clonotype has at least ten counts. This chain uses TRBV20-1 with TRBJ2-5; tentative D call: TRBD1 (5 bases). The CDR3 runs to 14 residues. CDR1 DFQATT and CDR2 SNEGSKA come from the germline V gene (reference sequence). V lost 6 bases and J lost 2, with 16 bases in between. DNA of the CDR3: TGCAGTGCAACAGACAGCCTGGGGCAAGAGACCCAGTACTTC. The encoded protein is CSATDSLGQETQYF.